These T cell receptor beta chains were read from a single sample in a study of T cells in Graves' hyperthyroidism and ophthalmopathy. TCRdb analysed the multiplex PCR reads with MiXCR anew, one entry per CDR3 protein. This table has around 350,000 distinct CDR3 sequences, 19% appearing once. The sequencing input was blood. All receptors derive from a woman under 30 with Graves' hyperthyroidism. CDR3s include the opening cysteine and the closing phenylalanine or tryptophan. The order of the fields is clone size, V gene, D gene, J gene, CDR3 DNA, CDR3 protein. D genes are given only for firm matches. Part of the rows lack a size; the others show once, few, many or a class for expanded clones.

many,TRBV6-1,.,TRBJ2-6,TGTGCCAGCAGGACCTTAAGCTCTGGGGCCAACGTCCTGACTTTC,CASRTLSSGANVLTF
.,TRBV6-1,.,TRBJ1-6,TGTGCCAGCAGAACGCTCCAACAGGGCGGTGGAAATTCACCCCTCCACTTT,CASRTLQQGGGNSPLHF
.,TRBV6-1,.,TRBJ1-1,TGTGCCAGCAGATCCAATATGGGGCGGGTCGTGGCTGAAGCTTTCTTT,CASRSNMGRVVAEAFF
many,TRBV2,.,TRBJ2-7,TGTGCCAGCAGTGGTCCGTCCATCGAGCAGTACTTC,CASSGPSIEQYF
many,TRBV29-1,TRBD1,TRBJ1-1,TGCAGCGGGGGATTGACAGGGAAGAACACTGAAGCTTTCTTT,CSGGLTGKNTEAFF
many,TRBV12-3/TRBV12-4,TRBD1,TRBJ1-2,TGTGCCAGCAGTTTAGGACAGGGGGCCCGCCACACCTTC,CASSLGQGARHTF
many,TRBV14,.,TRBJ1-3,TGTGCCAGCAGCCAAAAGACCCGGGCCACCATATATTTT,CASSQKTRATIYF
many,TRBV4-2,.,TRBJ1-2,TGTGCCAGCAGCAACGGGCAGAATAATTATGGCTACACCTTC,CASSNGQNNYGYTF
many,TRBV6-2/TRBV6-3,.,TRBJ1-5,TGTGCCAGCACGGGCGAAAGAAAGGATAGCAATCAGCCCCAGCATTTT,CASTGERKDSNQPQHF
many,TRBV4-1,TRBD2,TRBJ2-5,TGCGCCAGCAGCCCTAATAGCGGGGGCCGCCAAGAGACCCAGTACTTC,CASSPNSGGRQETQYF
many,TRBV4-1,.,TRBJ2-7,TGCGCCAGCAGCCAAATGGACCGATATTGGGGCTACGAGCAGTACTTC,CASSQMDRYWGYEQYF
many,TRBV19,TRBD1,TRBJ1-5,TGTGCCAGTACCGGGACAGGGAGGTATCAGCCCCAGCATTTT,CASTGTGRYQPQHF
many,TRBV15,TRBD1,TRBJ2-7,TGTGCCAGCACCGGGACAGGCGGGTGGGGAGAGCAGTACTTC,CASTGTGGWGEQYF
many,TRBV29-1,.,TRBJ1-2,TGCAGCGTTGAAACTGGGGGCTACACCTTC,CSVETGGYTF
many,TRBV5-1,.,TRBJ2-5,TGCGCCAGCAGCTTGGCAGGGCCTAACCAAGAGACCCAGTACTTC,CASSLAGPNQETQYF
few,TRBV5-1,.,TRBJ1-2,TGCGCCAGCAGCTTGAAATCTTCAGGGACTTTCAACTATGGCTACACCTTC,CASSLKSSGTFNYGYTF
many,TRBV24-1,.,TRBJ1-4,TGTGCCACCAGTAACCCGAATGAAAAACTGTTTTTT,CATSNPNEKLFF
.,TRBV11-3,.,TRBJ2-2,TGTGCCAGCAGCTCCGACACTTACCCCGGGGAGCTGTTTTTT,CASSSDTYPGELFF
.,TRBV12-3/TRBV12-4,TRBD1,TRBJ2-7,TGTGCCAGCGTCGACAGGGGCGACGAGCAGTACTTC,CASVDRGDEQYF
many,TRBV11-1,TRBD1,TRBJ2-5,TGTGCCAGCAGCAGCGACTCGGGACAGGGGTTGGCCCAGTACTTC,CASSSDSGQGLAQYF
many,TRBV30,TRBD1,TRBJ2-7,TGTGCCTGGATGGACAGGGGGAGCTCCTACGAGCAGTACTTC,CAWMDRGSSYEQYF
few,TRBV20-1,TRBD1,TRBJ1-2,TGCAGTGCTAGAGATCGGGCAACCGGGACAGGGGCGTATGGCTACACCTTC,CSARDRATGTGAYGYTF
many,TRBV5-1,.,TRBJ1-2,TGCGCCAGCAGCTGGGGTTATGGCTACACCTTC,CASSWGYGYTF
.,TRBV2,.,TRBJ2-2,TGTGCCAGCAGTCCCCTCGGGGTTTTGGCCGGGGAGCTGTTTTTT,CASSPLGVLAGELFF
many,TRBV12-3/TRBV12-4,TRBD1,TRBJ1-5,TGTGCCAGCAGTTTAGGGGACAGTGACAATCAGCCCCAGCATTTT,CASSLGDSDNQPQHF
many,TRBV2,TRBD1,TRBJ2-5,TGTGCCAGCAGGGACACAGGGGCACTATCGATCCAAGAGACCCAGTACTTC,CASRDTGALSIQETQYF
many,TRBV2,.,TRBJ2-5,TGTGCCAGCAGTGCCGGGACGGGACGGACCCAGTACTTC,CASSAGTGRTQYF
.,TRBV29-1,.,TRBJ1-2,TGCAGCGTCGAGGGGAATCTCCATGGCTACACCTTC,CSVEGNLHGYTF
many,TRBV7-9,.,TRBJ1-1,TGTGCCAGCAGCTTCGGACGGAAGAGAGCTTTCTTT,CASSFGRKRAFF
many,TRBV6-1,.,TRBJ1-2,TGTGCCAGCAGTTCAAATGGCTACACCTTC,CASSSNGYTF
many,TRBV12-3/TRBV12-4,.,TRBJ1-3,TGTGCCAGCATCCGATGGGGGGGGGCGGACACCATATATTTT,CASIRWGGADTIYF
many,TRBV15,.,TRBJ1-2,TGTGCCACCAGCAGAGATTTTGACTATGGCTACACCTTC,CATSRDFDYGYTF
.,TRBV20-1,TRBD2,TRBJ2-2,TGCAGTGCTAGCCGGACTAGCGGGGTTAGCACCGGGGAGCTGTTTTTT,CSASRTSGVSTGELFF
few,TRBV2,TRBD1,TRBJ1-2,TGTGCCAGCAGAGAGACGACAGGGGGCTGGATGGATGGCTACACCTTC,CASRETTGGWMDGYTF
few,TRBV20-1,.,TRBJ1-1,TGCAGTGCCCGTCCTCTCGCAGGGAAGAGCATGAACACTGAAGCTTTCTTT,CSARPLAGKSMNTEAFF
many,TRBV5-1,.,TRBJ1-2,TGCGCCAGCAGCCCAGGTTGGAGCTATGGCTACACCTTC,CASSPGWSYGYTF
many,TRBV20-1,.,TRBJ2-7,TGCAGTGCTAGCGTCCCCCAGCGGAGCTCCTACGAGCAGTACTTC,CSASVPQRSSYEQYF
many,TRBV28,TRBD1,TRBJ1-5,TGTGCCAGCAGCTACTGGCCGGGACAGGGGGCTGATCAGCCCCAGCATTTT,CASSYWPGQGADQPQHF
many,TRBV6-2/TRBV6-3,TRBD1,TRBJ2-6,TGTGCCAGCAGTTATCCGGGACAGTTTTTCTCTGGGGCCAACGTCCTGACTTTC,CASSYPGQFFSGANVLTF
many,TRBV28,.,TRBJ1-6,TGTGCCAGCAGCCAAAAGGCGTCACCCCTCCACTTT,CASSQKASPLHF
.,TRBV19,.,TRBJ1-1,TGTGCCAGTAGTATCAGTAACTCTCAAGGAATCCCTGAAGCTTTCTTT,CASSISNSQGIPEAFF
.,TRBV20-1,.,TRBJ1-2,TGCAGTGCTATCTCCGGACCCCAGGGAGTGCGTGGCTACACCTTC,CSAISGPQGVRGYTF
many,TRBV6-1,.,TRBJ1-5,TGTGCCAGCAGTCCCGAAGGGGACCTCCATCAGCCCCAGCATTTT,CASSPEGDLHQPQHF
few,TRBV11-2,.,TRBJ2-2,TGTGCCAGCAGCACCCTCGGCGGATTTCCCTACACCGGGGAGCTGTTTTTT,CASSTLGGFPYTGELFF